The clone carrying this T cell receptor (beta chain) was recorded at least ten times. Its antigen remains unidentified. The data belong to a study of neurological immune-mediated disorders. The unsorted libraries had their origin in 2 million PBMCs stored at -80 C. The CDR3 spans 14 residues. CDR1 and CDR2 (germline): SGHAT, FQDESV (reference sequence). V was trimmed by 0 bases and J by 8 bases, leaving 11 bases between them. The study, taken as a whole, reports: It was HTLV-1-associated myelopathy that showed the most TCR clonal expansion, while multiple sclerosis showed the least, falling below healthy controls.

Synthesis of cDNA was performed by 5'RACE using 10-nucleotide random UMIs. TCRdb independently ran MiXCR on the 5' RACE reads; one entry per CDR3 protein. The sample consists of around 53,000 distinct CDR3 sequences, roughly 4.4% of them appearing once. Material: PBMCs. The chain recombines TRBV11-1 with TRBJ2-1; D is undetermined. The origin of this receptor is a man in his fifties or sixties with multiple sclerosis. The chain's CDR3 is CASSLAPGVDEQFF. CDR3 in DNA: TGTGCCAGCAGCTTAGCGCCCGGTGTGGATGAGCAGTTCTTC.